The clone carrying this T cell receptor beta chain was observed many times. No antigen is known for it. The data derive from a study of response to subunit inactivated influenza vaccine. Regarding the study as a whole: Only a handful of new T cells, the authors suggested, are recruited with each seasonal influenza vaccination.

Using its own MiXCR run on the RT-PCR reads, TCRdb lists one record per CDR3 protein. The repertoire holds roughly 570,000 distinct CDR3 sequences, with 10% to 15% as singletons. The CDR3 has 12 amino acids. CDR1 and CDR2 (germline): SGHAT, FQNNGV. The V gene lost 4 bases and the J gene lost 0 bases, with 2 bases spanning the gap. This chain joins TRBV11-2 and TRBJ2-3; D is ambiguous. The sample here was PBMCs from blood, taken roughly 47 days after vaccination. The TCR sequence derives from a man aged 45-65 years who received an inactivated influenza vaccine. Here the CDR3 reads CASSSSTDTQYF. The CDR3 DNA reads TGTGCCAGCAGCTCTAGCACAGATACGCAGTATTTT.